A selection of T cell receptor beta chains follows, all from one sample in a study of CD8+ T cells in alopecia areata. Only in-frame clones appear in the TCRdb table, and some are missing; sequencing was by immunoSEQ multiplex PCR. The profile shows under 300,000 clones, roughly 69% of them singletons. This sample comprised CD4+ T cells sorted from blood, obtained at week 0. These receptors were obtained from a human donor with alopecia areata. Both conserved end residues are part of each CDR3. Each record gives: J gene, V gene, D gene, clone size, CDR3 DNA, CDR3 protein. D genes are given only for firm matches. Some rows mark clone size as missing; the rest say once, few, many or name a class of expanded clone.

TRBJ1-2 TRBV29-1 - few TGCAGCGTTGATTCAGGGCTGGAAGGCTACACCTTC CSVDSGLEGYTF
TRBJ2-1 TRBV6-6 - - TGTGCCAGCAGTTTGAACAATGAGCAGTTCTTC CASSLNNEQFF
TRBJ2-4 TRBV5-4 - - TGTGCCAGCAGTGAGGGTGTCAGAGACATTCAGTACTTC CASSEGVRDIQYF
TRBJ1-1 TRBV25-1 - - TGTGCCAGCACCGAGACAGGCCTGAACACTGAAGCTTTCTTT CASTETGLNTEAFF
TRBJ2-6 TRBV30 - - TGTGCCTGGAGTCTCGGTAGCTCTGGGGCCAACGTCCTGACTTTC CAWSLGSSGANVLTF
TRBJ1-6 TRBV9 - once TGTGCCAGCAGCGTAGTTAGAGCCCTCCACTTT CASSVVRALHF
TRBJ2-1 TRBV5-6 - - TGTGCCAGCAGCTTGGCCCTAGCCTCTGAGCAGTTCTTC CASSLALASEQFF
TRBJ1-2 TRBV4-1 - once TGCGCCAGCAGCCAAGATCCAAATCTTCTCTATGGCTACACCTTC CASSQDPNLLYGYTF
TRBJ1-3 TRBV7-2 TRBD1 - TGTGCCAGCAGCTCAACGGACAGGGGAAACACCATATATTTT CASSSTDRGNTIYF
TRBJ1-2 TRBV6-6 TRBD1 - TGTGCCAGCACCCAACAGGGGAGCTATGGCTACACCTTC CASTQQGSYGYTF
TRBJ2-1 TRBV29-1 - few TGCAGCGTTGCAGGACTCGGTGAGCAGTTCTTC CSVAGLGEQFF
TRBJ1-3 TRBV4-1 - - TGCGCCAGCAGCCTCAAGGACAGAGACGGAAACACCATATATTTT CASSLKDRDGNTIYF
TRBJ2-7 TRBV29-1 - - TGCAGCGTTGGGCTGAGAGAGCAGTACTTC CSVGLREQYF
TRBJ2-5 TRBV7-3 TRBD1 - TGTGCCAGCAGCTCAGGGACAGGGGGCGAGGGACGCGAGACCCAGTACTTC CASSSGTGGEGRETQYF
TRBJ2-1 TRBV14 - - TGTGCCAGCAGCCGTCTCCGGGAGGAGCAGTTCTTC CASSRLREEQFF
TRBJ1-1 TRBV10-3 - once TGTGCCATCAGTGACCGGGACTCGAACACTGAAGCTTTCTTT CAISDRDSNTEAFF
TRBJ2-3 TRBV11-2 - - TGTGCCAGCAGCTTAGGTCCGTCCACAGATACGCAGTATTTT CASSLGPSTDTQYF
TRBJ1-2 TRBV30 - - TGTGCCTGGAGTGCCGACACTTTTGGGAACTATGGCTACACCTTC CAWSADTFGNYGYTF
TRBJ1-6 TRBV4-2 - - TGTGCCAGCAGCCAAGAGGGGGGGAATTCACCCCTCCACTTT CASSQEGGNSPLHF
TRBJ1-2 TRBV25-1 TRBD1 once TGTGCCAGTGGGGACAGGGGGTACTATGGCTACACCTTC CASGDRGYYGYTF
TRBJ2-1 TRBV29-1 - few TGCAGCGTTGAACCGTCCTACTTCTACAATGAGCAGTTCTTC CSVEPSYFYNEQFF
TRBJ1-2 TRBV5-6 - - TGTGCCAGCAGATTGGAATTAGGGGCCTATGGCTACACCTTC CASRLELGAYGYTF
TRBJ1-5 TRBV5-1 - - TGCGCCAGCAGCTTGGATGGTTTACAGCCCCAGCATTTT CASSLDGLQPQHF
TRBJ2-1 TRBV27 TRBD1 - TGTGCCAGCAGTTTAGGCCAGGGGGTTCTAAACAATGAGCAGTTCTTC CASSLGQGVLNNEQFF
TRBJ2-5 TRBV23-1 - - TGCGCCAGCACCCCAGTGAAACAAGAGACCCAGTACTTC CASTPVKQETQYF
TRBJ2-1 TRBV30 TRBD2 - TGTGCCTGGACTAGCGGGGGTTTTGAGCAGTTCTTC CAWTSGGFEQFF
TRBJ2-5 TRBV5-4 TRBD2 once TGTGCCAGCAGCCCGCGGACTAGCAACGGGGAGACCCAGTACTTC CASSPRTSNGETQYF
TRBJ1-6 TRBV21-1 - - TGTGCCAGCAGCAAAGGCCGGACAGGGACGAATTCACCCCTCCACTTT CASSKGRTGTNSPLHF
TRBJ2-7 TRBV7-2 - once TGTGCCAGCAGCTGGGTGGGGGCCTCCTACGAGCAGTACTTC CASSWVGASYEQYF
TRBJ1-5 TRBV10-3 - - TGTGCCATCAGGACAGATAATCAGCCCCAGCATTTT CAIRTDNQPQHF
TRBJ1-2 TRBV23-1 - - TGCGCCAGCAGTAAGCCATATGGCTACACCTTC CASSKPYGYTF
TRBJ2-1 TRBV25-1 TRBD2 - TGTGCCAGCAGTGATGGGCGGGGGGGCAGTGAGCAGTTCTTC CASSDGRGGSEQFF
TRBJ2-2 TRBV29-1 TRBD1 few TGCAGCGTTGGGACAGGGGGGACGACCGGGGAGCTGTTTTTT CSVGTGGTTGELFF
TRBJ2-3 TRBV19 - - TGTGCCAGTAGCTATACAGATACGCAGTATTTT CASSYTDTQYF
TRBJ2-7 TRBV14 TRBD1 - TGTGCCAGCAGCGCACCGGGACAGGGGTTTTCCTACGAGCAGTACTTC CASSAPGQGFSYEQYF
TRBJ1-6 TRBV15 - few TGTGCCACCAGCAGAAACAAAGTCCCCAATTCACCCCTCCACTTT CATSRNKVPNSPLHF
TRBJ1-2 TRBV6-5 - - TGTGCCAGCAGTTACAACACAGCTAACTATGGCTACACCTTC CASSYNTANYGYTF
TRBJ2-5 TRBV7-2 - many TGTGCCAGCAGACCAGGGGCGGGTGAAGAGACCCAGTACTTC CASRPGAGEETQYF
TRBJ2-7 TRBV7-2 - - TGTGCCAGCAGCTTAACAGGGTCGGTAAGAGAAACGCAGTACTTC CASSLTGSVRETQYF
TRBJ1-6 TRBV19 TRBD1 few TGTGCCAGTAGTTCGGACAGGAGCTCACCCCTCCACTTT CASSSDRSSPLHF
TRBJ1-6 TRBV7-2 - - TGTGCCAGCAGCGCCCGGGACTATAATTCACCCCTCCACTTT CASSARDYNSPLHF
TRBJ2-5 TRBV5-1 - - TGCGCCAGCAGCTTGGCCCCCCAAGAGACCCAGTACTTC CASSLAPQETQYF
TRBJ1-2 TRBV2 - - TGTGCCAGCGGGTCCGGGACTTATGGCTACACCTTC CASGSGTYGYTF
TRBJ2-3 TRBV29-1 - few TGCAGCGTTTACGATCCGACAGGTGGCACAGATACGCAGTATTTT CSVYDPTGGTDTQYF
TRBJ1-5 TRBV9 - few TGTGCCAGCACCAAGAGGGCAGAGGATCAGCCCCAGCATTTT CASTKRAEDQPQHF
TRBJ2-1 TRBV29-1 TRBD2 few TGCAGCTATCGGACTAGCGGAGGCAATGAGCAGTTCTTC CSYRTSGGNEQFF